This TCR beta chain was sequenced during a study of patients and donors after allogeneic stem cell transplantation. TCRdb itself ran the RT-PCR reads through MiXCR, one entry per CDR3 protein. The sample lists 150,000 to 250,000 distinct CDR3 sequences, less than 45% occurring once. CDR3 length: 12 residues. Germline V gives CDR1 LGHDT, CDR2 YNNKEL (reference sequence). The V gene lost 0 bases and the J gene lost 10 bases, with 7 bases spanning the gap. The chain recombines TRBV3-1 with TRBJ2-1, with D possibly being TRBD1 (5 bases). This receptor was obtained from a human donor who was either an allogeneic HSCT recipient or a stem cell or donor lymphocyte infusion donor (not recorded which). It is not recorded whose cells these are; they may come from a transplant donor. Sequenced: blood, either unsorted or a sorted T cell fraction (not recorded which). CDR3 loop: CASSQDREEQFF. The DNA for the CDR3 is TGTGCCAGCAGCCAAGACAGGGAAGAGCAGTTCTTC.